The 10 T cell receptor beta chains in this list originate from one sample, sequenced in a study of cytotoxic CD8 clonotypes in ibrutinib-treated CLL. Method: immunoSEQ multiplex PCR; TCRdb's copy keeps in-frame clones and lacks some. The data hold roughly 52,000 clones, with approximately 50% observed a single time. The source was PBMCs, collected after 12 months of ibrutinib treatment. Source of these receptors: a human donor with chronic lymphocytic leukemia.

The chain joins TRBV5-1 to TRBJ1-2, with a weak D call TRBD1 (6 bases). CDR3 length: 15 residues. Trimming took off 5 bases at V and 2 bases at J, with 16 bases between the two ends. Germline CDR1 is SGHRS and CDR2 is YFSETQ. DNA of the CDR3: TGCGCCAGCAGGAATCAGGGGCTGGGGAACTATGGCTACACCTTC. This translates into CASRNQGLGNYGYTF.

V usage is TRBV18 and J usage is TRBJ2-2; 15 nucleotides line up with TRBD2. Germline V gene lookup returns CDR1 KGHSH and CDR2 LQKENI. This CDR3 region has 20 residues. Trimming removed 1 base from V and 4 bases from J; junction bases left unmatched: 10. The CDR3 nucleotides are TGTGCCAGCTCACCACTTTTTGGACTAGCGGGAGGGCCGGTCACCGGGGAGCTGTTTTTT. Translated: CASSPLFGLAGGPVTGELFF.

This chain joins TRBV4-1 and TRBJ2-7; weak D call: TRBD2 (5 bases). Germline loops: CDR1 MGHRA, CDR2 YSYEKL. The CDR3 is made up of 16 amino acids. V lost 0 bases, J lost 3 bases, and 15 bases lay in between. The CDR3 region has the DNA TGCGCCAGCAGCCAAGAAGCGAGGGTTCCAGGCTACGAGCAGTACTTC. This sequence encodes CASSQEARVPGYEQYF.

This clone turned up a few times. The chain links TRBV6-1 to TRBJ2-7; D is ambiguous. The CDR3 has 11 residues. The germline V and J ends were trimmed by 6 bases and 3 bases, with 6 bases remaining between them. From germline, CDR1 is MNHNS and CDR2 SASEGT. CDR3 sequence reads: CASRAIYEQYF. CDR3 bases: TGTGCCAGCAGAGCGATCTACGAGCAGTACTTC.

This rearrangement joins TRBV30 to TRBJ2-7, with D perhaps TRBD1 or TRBD2 (5 bases each). This CDR3 comprises 15 residues. V was cut by 2 bases and J by 2 bases, with 16 bases left in between. Germline-derived CDR1 and CDR2 are GTSNPN and SVGIG (reference sequence). CDR3 DNA: TGTGCCTGGAGTCTAGGGACCGACCGCCCCTACGAGCAGTACTTC. It yields the protein CAWSLGTDRPYEQYF.

This chain connects TRBV18 to TRBJ2-7; D perhaps matches TRBD1 (5 bases). Germline V gives CDR1 KGHSH, CDR2 LQKENI. V dropped 3 bases and J dropped 10 bases, with 16 bases sitting between them. The length of the CDR3 is 13 residues. CDR3 protein: CASSPPMKTAQYF. The CDR3 DNA reads TGTGCCAGCTCACCTCCTATGAAGACAGCACAGTACTTC.

This clone was observed a handful of times. The chain links TRBV6-1 to TRBJ2-1; D is perhaps TRBD2 (5 bases). Trimming cost V 4 bases and J 0 bases, with 16 bases left between them. The CDR3 sequence is 17 residues long. Germline V CDR1 and CDR2: MNHNS, SASEGT. CDR3 bases: TGTGCCAGCAGTGGGCGGCAGACTACGAGCTCCTACAATGAGCAGTTCTTC. Amino acid sequence: CASSGRQTTSSYNEQFF.

The sample holds a few counts of this clone. This rearrangement joins TRBV7-9 to TRBJ1-1; D unclear. The CDR3 runs 12 residues. Trimming took 1 base from V and 8 from J, leaving 8 bases between them. CDR1 is SEHNR, CDR2 FQNEAQ, per germline (reference sequence). The CDR3 DNA reads TGTGCCAGCAGCTTAGTGCAGGCCGAAGCTTTCTTT. This sequence encodes CASSLVQAEAFF. The full variable domain, completed using reference TRBV7-9 and TRBJ1-1, is DTGVSQNPRHKITKRGQNVTFRCDPISEHNRLYWYRQTLGQGPEFLTYFQNEAQLEKSRLLSDRFSAERPKGSFSTLEIQRTEQGDSAMYLCASSLVQAEAFFGQGTRLTVV.

The chain is built from TRBV11-2 and TRBJ2-5; D might be TRBD1 (5 bases). V was cut by 1 base and J by 4 bases, with 13 bases left in between. Germline values: CDR1 SGHAT, CDR2 FQNNGV. The CDR3 loop spans 15 amino acids. The CDR3 coding sequence is TGTGCCAGCAGCTTAGTAGGAAGGGGAATAGAGACCCAGTACTTC. Protein product: CASSLVGRGIETQYF.

The chain uses TRBV4-2 and TRBJ1-3; D unresolved. CDR1 is LGHNA, CDR2 YNFKEQ, per germline. V lost 5 bases, J lost 6 bases, and 5 bases lay in between. This CDR3 comprises 11 residues. CDR3 bases: TGTGCCAGCAGCTTCCAAAACACCATATATTTT. Its protein product is CASSFQNTIYF.